Below, 21 T cell receptor beta chains from the same sample are listed, as sequenced in a study of spatial heterogeneity in lung cancer. TCRdb itself ran the 5' RACE reads through MiXCR, one entry per CDR3 protein. The top ten clones hold 55% to 60% of a sample with tens of thousands of distinct CDR3 sequences, roughly 13% of them seen once. Time point described: sample taken at primary tumor resection. No cell sorting; template was whole RNA from tumor, lung tissue or PBMC. The sample consisted of PBMCs, taken at surgery. These receptors all stem from a male donor with early-stage non-small cell lung cancer.

This clonotype was observed a few times. The chain recombines TRBV3-1 with TRBJ2-1; possible D gene TRBD2, 5 bases. The germline V and J ends were trimmed by 4 bases and 6 bases, with 10 bases remaining between them. Germline V CDR1 and CDR2: LGHDT, YNNKEL (reference sequence). The CDR3 spans 13 residues. CDR3 nucleotides: TGTGCCAGCAGCCTGCGGGCCAGCAATGAGCAGTTCTTC. It specifies CASSLRASNEQFF.

This clonotype has a count of ten or more. This rearrangement joins TRBV7-2 to TRBJ2-7; 7 bases align to TRBD2. The CDR3 consists of 13 residues. Trimming at V came to 3 bases and at J to 5 bases, leaving 4 bases not matched to a gene. Germline lookup yields CDR1 SGHTA and CDR2 FQGNSA. The CDR3 protein is CASSFWGGHEQYF. Here the CDR3 DNA reads TGTGCCAGCAGCTTTTGGGGAGGGCACGAGCAGTACTTC.

This clonotype was seen a few times. The chain links TRBV7-9 to TRBJ1-1, with no clear D. V lost 5 bases and J 3 bases, leaving 13 bases between the germline ends. Per the germline V gene, CDR1 is SEHNR and CDR2 is FQNEAQ (reference sequence). This CDR3 is built from 14 residues. The CDR3 region is CASSRGRADTEAFF. The CDR3 DNA reads TGTGCCAGCAGCCGTGGACGGGCGGACACTGAAGCTTTCTTT.

This sequence joins TRBV7-9 and TRBJ1-2; 11 positions agree with TRBD1. Germline V gene sequence: CDR1 SEHNR, CDR2 FQNEAQ (reference sequence). This CDR3 contains 15 residues. Germline trimming cut 5 bases from V and 6 bases from J; bases unmatched to any gene: 8. Here the CDR3 DNA reads TGTGCCAGCAGCGGATGGGGACAGGGGGTACATGGCTACACCTTC. It codes for CASSGWGQGVHGYTF.

This clonotype was counted a few times. This chain connects TRBV4-3 to TRBJ1-6, with 11 bases fitting TRBD1. Germline V CDR1 and CDR2: LGHNA, YSLEER. There are 15 residues in the CDR3. The V segment lost 3 bases and the J segment 9 bases; nucleotides outside the gene matches: 4. As DNA, the CDR3 is TGCGCCAGCAGCCAGGCCGGGACAGGGGGTTCACCCCTCCACTTT. Translation: CASSQAGTGGSPLHF.

This clonotype has a count of ten or more. The rearrangement joins TRBV2 to TRBJ1-1, with 7 positions matching TRBD1. The CDR3 extends over 13 amino acids. Trimming at V came to 4 bases and at J to 4 bases, leaving 3 bases not matched to a gene. Germline lookup yields CDR1 SNHLY and CDR2 FYNNEI. CDR3 bases: TGTGCCAGCAGTGTGAACAGGGGCACTGAAGCTTTCTTT. Its translation is CASSVNRGTEAFF. Full variable domain (outside the CDR3, taken from reference TRBV2 and TRBJ1-1): EPEVTQTPSHQVTQMGQEVILRCVPISNHLYFYWYRQILGQKVEFLVSFYNNEISEKSEIFDDQFSVERPDGSNFTLKIRSTKLEDSAMYFCASSVNRGTEAFFGQGTRLTVV.

The chain couples TRBV7-9 to TRBJ1-4, with D maybe TRBD1 (6 bases). CDR1 SEHNR and CDR2 FQNEAQ come from the germline V gene (reference sequence). V lost 2 bases and J 3 bases, leaving 16 bases between the germline ends. There are 17 residues in the CDR3. The CDR3: CASSLIVGGTANEKLFF. The CDR3 bases are TGTGCCAGCAGCTTAATTGTAGGGGGAACGGCTAATGAAAAACTGTTTTTT. Drawing the rest from reference TRBV7-9 and TRBJ1-4, the complete variable domain is DTGVSQNPRHKITKRGQNVTFRCDPISEHNRLYWYRQTLGQGPEFLTYFQNEAQLEKSRLLSDRFSAERPKGSFSTLEIQRTEQGDSAMYLCASSLIVGGTANEKLFFGSGTQLSVL.

This clonotype was detected a few times. This sequence joins TRBV12-5 and TRBJ1-2; D uncertain. The CDR3 spans 14 residues. Between the trimmed V and J ends, which lost 0 bases and 8 bases, there was a span of 13 bases. Germline assignment: CDR1 LGHNT and CDR2 FRNRAP. CDR3 bases: TGTGCTAGTGGTTTGGTAGCAAGTAGCCAAGGCTACACCTTC. Translation gives CASGLVASSQGYTF. Drawing the rest from reference TRBV12-5 and TRBJ1-2, the complete variable domain is DARVTQTPRHKVTEMGQEVTMRCQPILGHNTVFWYRQTMMQGLELLAYFRNRAPLDDSGMPKDRFSAEMPDATLATLKIQPSEPRDSAVYFCASGLVASSQGYTFGSGTRLTVV.

This clonotype was detected many times. This chain joins TRBV7-6 and TRBJ2-1; no reliable D call. The CDR3 sequence is 14 residues long. Trimming took 1 base from V and 4 from J, leaving 8 bases between them. Germline CDR1 and CDR2: SGHVS and FNYEAQ. The CDR3 loop is CASSLGGVYNEQFF. The CDR3 DNA sequence: TGTGCCAGCAGCTTAGGAGGCGTTTACAATGAGCAGTTCTTC.

The chain employs TRBV24-1 and TRBJ2-3; 9 bases are shared with TRBD2. CDR3 length: 14 residues. The J segment lost 5 bases and the V segment lost 9 bases, leaving 8 bases of the junction unmatched. CDR1 KGHDR and CDR2 SFDVKD come from the germline V gene. CDR3 bases: TGTGCCACCTCAGCGGGAGGAGGCGGAGATACGCAGTATTTT. Translating it yields CATSAGGGGDTQYF.

This clonotype was seen a few times. V and J are TRBV5-5 and TRBJ2-7; the match to TRBD1 covers 7 bases. The germline V gene encodes CDR1 SGHKS and CDR2 YYEKEE (reference sequence). V lost 3 bases to trimming and J lost 5 bases; unmatched junction nucleotides: 5. This CDR3 spans 13 amino acids. The CDR3 bases are TGTGCCAGCAGCTCTCCGACAGGGAACGAGCAGTACTTC. It specifies CASSSPTGNEQYF.

V is TRBV5-1 and J is TRBJ1-5; possibly TRBD1 for D (5 bases). Germline-derived CDR1 and CDR2 are SGHRS and YFSETQ. The CDR3 totals 15 residues. V lost 0 bases, J lost 1 base, and 8 bases lay in between. The CDR3 DNA reads as TGCGCCAGCAGCTTGGGAGGGGTGAGCAATCAGCCCCAGCATTTT. Translating gives CASSLGGVSNQPQHF.

This clonotype appeared many times. The chain links TRBV5-1 to TRBJ1-1, with 12 positions matching TRBD1. CDR3 length: 16 residues. CDR1 is SGHRS, CDR2 YFSETQ, per germline. Germline trimming cut 5 bases from V and 5 bases from J; bases unmatched to any gene: 10. The DNA of the CDR3 is TGCGCCAGCAGGCCGGGACAGGGGGCGCTGGGGACTGAAGCTTTCTTT. The encoded protein is CASRPGQGALGTEAFF. Drawing the rest from reference TRBV5-1 and TRBJ1-1, the complete variable domain is KAGVTQTPRYLIKTRGQQVTLSCSPISGHRSVSWYQQTPGQGLQFLFEYFSETQRNKGNFPGRFSGRQFSNSRSEMNVSTLELGDSALYLCASRPGQGALGTEAFFGQGTRLTVV.

The chain recombines TRBV5-1 with TRBJ2-2; D possibly corresponds to TRBD1 (5 bases). V gave up 8 bases and J gave up 6 bases, with 17 bases separating them. Germline assignment: CDR1 SGHRS and CDR2 YFSETQ. This CDR3 comprises 14 residues. CDR3 nucleotides: TGCGCCAGTAGGCAGGGCGAGGCGGCCGGGGAGCTGTTTTTT. Protein sequence: CASRQGEAAGELFF.

J is TRBJ1-1 and V is TRBV29-1; weak D call: TRBD1 (5 bases). The length of the CDR3 is 13 residues. Trimming shortened V by 2 bases and J by 4 bases, and 11 bases separated the two germline ends. The germline gives CDR1 SQVTM, CDR2 ANQGSEA. DNA for the CDR3: TGCAGCGTTGAAATGGGGACCGGCACTGAAGCTTTCTTT. This encodes CSVEMGTGTEAFF.

This clonotype appeared a few times. This chain links TRBV18 with TRBJ1-1; D gene ambiguous. V was pared by 5 bases and J by 0 bases, with 13 bases between. The CDR3 runs to 15 residues. Germline-derived CDR1 and CDR2 are KGHSH and LQKENI. The CDR3 bases are TGTGCCAGCTCAGGTACCCCAGTTATGAACACTGAAGCTTTCTTT. It is translated as CASSGTPVMNTEAFF.

V and J are TRBV7-2 and TRBJ2-7; 7 positions match TRBD2. After removal of 5 bases from V and 2 bases from J, the junction contained 9 bases not matched to a gene. This CDR3 has 15 amino acids. Germline CDR1 SGHTA, CDR2 FQGNSA. The CDR3 DNA reads as TGTGCCAGCAGCCTCTCCGGGGGGAGTGCCTACGAGCAGTACTTC. Amino acid sequence: CASSLSGGSAYEQYF.

This clonotype was seen ten or more times. The gene calls are TRBV11-2 and TRBJ2-1; D call uncertain. CDR1 and CDR2 from the germline V gene are SGHAT and FQNNGV. The CDR3 has 13 amino acids. The V end was cut by 3 bases, the J end by 7 bases, with 10 bases between. CDR3 bases: TGTGCCAGCAGCTTTTCCGTCTATAATGAGCAGTTCTTC. Translating gives CASSFSVYNEQFF.

The table lists this clonotype with a few counts. The chain joins TRBV7-6 to TRBJ2-1; 11 nucleotides line up with TRBD2. J lost 4 bases, V lost 5 bases, and 10 bases had no gene match. Germline loops: CDR1 SGHVS, CDR2 FNYEAQ. The CDR3 length is 17 residues. Written as DNA, the CDR3 is TGTGCCAGCAGCCGTACTAGCGGGGGTTCCTCGTACAATGAGCAGTTCTTC. This sequence encodes CASSRTSGGSSYNEQFF.

This clonotype was recorded a few times. The chain recombines TRBV29-1 with TRBJ2-3; 9 bases agree with TRBD2. CDR1 and CDR2 from the germline V gene are SQVTM and ANQGSEA. V was clipped by 4 bases and J by 1 base; unmatched bases: 3. The CDR3 loop spans 14 amino acids. The CDR3: CSVGSGGRTDTQYF. Written as DNA, the CDR3 is TGCAGCGTTGGTAGCGGGGGCCGCACAGATACGCAGTATTTT.

This clonotype was counted a few times. This sequence joins TRBV28 and TRBJ1-4; D possibly corresponds to TRBD1 (5 bases). With 2 bases removed from V and 7 bases from J, the gap between germline ends came to 11 bases. Germline CDR1 and CDR2: MDHEN and SYDVKM. The CDR3 covers 14 residues. CDR3 DNA: TGTGCCAGCAGTTTACAGGGATTTGGTGAAAAACTGTTTTTT. Its protein is CASSLQGFGEKLFF.